The 12 T cell receptor beta chains reported below all come from one sample, sequenced in a study of shared clonotypes between healthy human individuals. Naivety among CD8 cells was defined by CD45RO negativity and positive CCR7 selection, thereby excluding terminally differentiated effector memory CD45RA+ cells. The table came from immunoSEQ multiplex PCR; TCRdb's copy has only in-frame clones and leaves some out. The data hold approximately 1.9 million clones, with about 93% observed a single time. Sequenced sample: naive CD8+ T cells from PBMCs. These receptor sequences come from a young man in good health. Some clones in this sample may be carry-over from other donors' samples.

The V and J genes are TRBV9 and TRBJ2-1; 11 positions match TRBD2. CDR1 and CDR2 (germline): SGDLS, YYNGEE. This CDR3 has 14 amino acids. Trimming removed 8 bases from V and 3 bases from J; junction bases left unmatched: 4. The CDR3 coding sequence is TGTGCCAGTTCGACTAGCGGGGACTACAATGAGCAGTTCTTC. Translation gives CASSTSGDYNEQFF.

This clone appeared a single time. This chain's CDR3 is CASNQYRGSHEQYF. The DNA of the CDR3 is TGTGCCAGCAATCAGTACAGGGGGTCCCACGAGCAGTACTTC. This chain uses TRBV27 with TRBJ2-5; 8 bases align to TRBD1. The end of the DNA aligns better with TRBJ2-7, so the J call may be wrong. The CDR3 totals 14 residues. Germline V gives CDR1 MNHEY, CDR2 SMNVEV (reference sequence).

The rearrangement uses TRBV6-1 and TRBJ1-1; D not certain. The CDR3 has 14 residues. Germline values: CDR1 MNHNS, CDR2 SASEGT. Deletions cut 3 bases from V and 5 bases from J, with 13 bases between. In DNA form, the CDR3 reads TGTGCCAGCAGTGAGGACCCATTTGAGACTGAAGCTTTCTTT. It codes for CASSEDPFETEAFF.

The chain has TRBV6-6 and TRBJ2-7; tentatively, D is TRBD2 (6 bases). This CDR3 is built from 14 residues. Trimming left V 6 bases short and J 0 bases short, with 12 bases between. The germline CDR1 and CDR2 sequences are MNHNY and SVGAGI (reference sequence). The CDR3: CASSPGLNSYEQYF. In DNA form, the CDR3 reads TGTGCCAGCAGCCCGGGACTTAACTCCTACGAGCAGTACTTC.

The chain joins TRBV9 to TRBJ2-7; 9 positions agree with TRBD2. Germline loops: CDR1 SGDLS, CDR2 YYNGEE. This CDR3 spans 18 amino acids. V gave up 3 bases and J gave up 2 bases; unmatched junction bases: 15. CDR3 sequence (DNA): TGTGCCAGCAGCGGAGGACGGCTTTTGGGACTAGCAACCTACGAGCAGTACTTC. Amino acids: CASSGGRLLGLATYEQYF.

The chain recombines TRBV10-3 with TRBJ2-1, with a possible D match to TRBD2 (6 bases). The CDR3 has 15 residues. Germline V gives CDR1 ENHRY, CDR2 SYGVKD. V lost 2 bases, J lost 5 bases, and 13 bases lay in between. The DNA for the CDR3 is TGTGCCATCAGTGAGATCGGGGGACTCCACAATGAGCAGTTCTTC. Encoded protein: CAISEIGGLHNEQFF.

The V and J genes are TRBV4-2 and TRBJ2-1; 8 positions match TRBD2. CDR1 is LGHNA and CDR2 is YNFKEQ in the germline V gene. The CDR3 has 20 residues. The ends lost 1 base at V and 1 base at J; junction bases unmatched: 15. The CDR3 region has the DNA TGTGCCAGCAGCCAAGCCCTTGGCAGGTCCATAGCGGGATCCTACAATGAGCAGTTCTTC. Its translation: CASSQALGRSIAGSYNEQFF.

This chain uses TRBV15 with TRBJ1-1; D may be TRBD1 (5 bases). CDR1 and CDR2 from the germline V gene are LNHNV and YYDKDF (reference sequence). The V end lost 5 bases, the J end lost 4 bases, and 14 bases lay between the germline ends. The CDR3 is 14 residues long. The DNA of the CDR3 is TGTGCCACCAGCCCCCCGGAGGGGCTCACTGAAGCTTTCTTT. This translates into CATSPPEGLTEAFF.

The genes are TRBV2 and TRBJ1-1; weak D call: TRBD1 (5 bases). Germline CDR1 reads SNHLY; CDR2 reads FYNNEI. The ends were cut back, 0 bases at V and 7 bases at J, with 12 bases in the middle. The CDR3 is 14 residues long. DNA of the CDR3: TGTGCCAGCAGTGAAGCGGGAACAGGCGATGAAGCTTTCTTT. This sequence encodes CASSEAGTGDEAFF.

This sequence joins TRBV15 and TRBJ2-5; no clear D. Looked up from germline, CDR1 is LNHNV and CDR2 is YYDKDF (reference sequence). V gave up 0 bases and J gave up 3 bases, with 11 bases separating them. The CDR3 runs to 15 residues. CDR3 nucleotides: TGTGCCACCAGCAGAGAGGGTGCGTCGAAAGAGACCCAGTACTTC. This codes for CATSREGASKETQYF.

The chain uses TRBV9 and TRBJ1-3; possible D gene TRBD1, 5 bases. In germline, CDR1 is SGDLS, CDR2 YYNGEE. The CDR3 consists of 15 residues. V dropped 7 bases and J dropped 0 bases, with 14 bases sitting between them. The CDR3 protein is CASGEGVFSGNTIYF. DNA of the CDR3: TGTGCCAGCGGTGAAGGGGTTTTCTCTGGAAACACCATATATTTT.

The CDR3 bases are TGTGCCAGCAGCCCCCCCAGCCGGGAGGGCGGGACCGGGGAGCTGTTTTTT. It encodes CASSPPSREGGTGELFF. J is TRBJ2-2 and V is TRBV13; 8 bases are shared with TRBD2. This CDR3 has 17 residues. J gave up 5 bases and V 5 bases, and 13 bases lay outside the gene matches. CDR1 is PRHDT, CDR2 FYEKMQ, per germline (reference sequence). The variable domain in full, with the rest retrieved from reference TRBV13 and TRBJ2-2, is AAGVIQSPRHLIKEKRETATLKCYPIPRHDTVYWYQQGPGQDPQFLISFYEKMQSDKGSIPDRFSAQQFSDYHSELNMSSLELGDSALYFCASSPPSREGGTGELFFGEGSRLTVL.